Presented here are 18 T cell receptor beta chains from one specimen sequenced in a study of cytomegalovirus exposure and HLA in healthy donors. PCR employed 60 Vbeta and 13 Jbeta primers. Clones were sequenced by immunoSEQ multiplex PCR, and TCRdb holds only the in-frame ones, with some missing. This sample has fewer than 65,000 clones, with 60% to 85% found just once. The sequencing input was PBMCs. The source of these receptors is a middle-aged woman in good health and CMV-seropositive.

The CDR3 coding sequence is TGTGCCAGCAGCCGGGACAGGGCAGGCACTGAAGCTTTCTTT. The encoded protein is CASSRDRAGTEAFF. This sequence joins TRBV7-3 and TRBJ1-1; 9 bases align to TRBD1. CDR1 and CDR2 from the germline V gene are SGHTA and FQGTGA. J gave up 4 bases and V 5 bases, and 5 bases lay outside the gene matches. There are 14 residues in the CDR3.

This clone was detected only a few times. The gene calls are TRBV5-6 and TRBJ1-2; D possibly corresponds to TRBD1 (5 bases). Per germline, CDR1 SGHDT and CDR2 YYEEEE. The CDR3 is 13 amino acids. V dropped 0 bases and J dropped 10 bases, with 13 bases sitting between them. CDR3: CASSLVPQVAYTF. The CDR3 nucleotides are TGTGCCAGCAGCTTGGTCCCACAGGTGGCCTACACCTTC.

This clone appeared once. The rearrangement uses TRBV19 and TRBJ1-1, with a possible D match to TRBD1 (6 bases). CDR3 size: 14 residues. The germline V gene has CDR1 LNHDA and CDR2 SQIVND (reference sequence). V was trimmed by 8 bases and J by 5 bases, leaving 18 bases between them. The CDR3 DNA is TGTGCCAGTCACCTGGGGGGGGCGTGGACTGAAGCTTTCTTT. Translated, it gives CASHLGGAWTEAFF.

The chain is built from TRBV7-2 and TRBJ1-2, with 7 bases aligning to TRBD1. The J segment lost 7 bases and the V segment lost 4 bases, leaving 15 bases of the junction unmatched. There are 16 residues in the CDR3. Looked up from germline, CDR1 is SGHTA and CDR2 is FQGNSA. The CDR3 here is CASSSFYGRGSGGYTF. The CDR3 DNA follows: TGTGCCAGCAGCTCCTTCTATGGCAGGGGGTCCGGTGGCTACACCTTC.

The CDR3 sequence: CASSLPGASTSYGYTF. CDR3 DNA sequence: TGTGCCAGCAGCTTGCCAGGGGCCTCAACGTCCTATGGCTACACCTTC. V and J are TRBV5-4 and TRBJ1-2; D is perhaps TRBD1 (6 bases). CDR3 length equals 16 residues. V lost 1 base to trimming and J lost 4 bases, with 17 bases between them. The V gene's germline CDR1 is SGHNT and CDR2 YYREEE (reference sequence).

This clone was picked up one time. This chain links TRBV7-2 with TRBJ2-1; D gene unclear. This CDR3 is built from 13 residues. The V gene lost 0 bases and the J gene lost 4 bases, with 4 bases spanning the gap. CDR1 is SGHTA, CDR2 FQGNSA, per germline. The CDR3 loop is CASSLALYNEQFF. The CDR3 nucleotides are TGTGCCAGCAGCTTAGCACTTTACAATGAGCAGTTCTTC.

V is TRBV19 and J is TRBJ2-7, with 10 bases identical to TRBD2. Germline V gene sequence: CDR1 LNHDA, CDR2 SQIVND (reference sequence). The V and J ends lost 10 bases and 5 bases, in that order; junction bases with no gene match: 20. The CDR3 covers 17 residues. The CDR3 here is CATNKRRLAGAWNEQYF. Written as DNA, the CDR3 is TGTGCCACCAACAAAAGAAGGCTAGCGGGGGCCTGGAACGAGCAGTACTTC.

The chain employs TRBV29-1 and TRBJ2-3, with D tentatively TRBD2 (7 bases). The germline V gene encodes CDR1 SQVTM and CDR2 ANQGSEA. The CDR3 contains 13 residues. Trimming pared 3 bases from V and 5 bases from J, leaving 12 bases between. CDR3 DNA sequence: TGCAGCGTTGAGGGGGGGGCTGGAGATACGCAGTATTTT. This translates into CSVEGGAGDTQYF.

This rearrangement joins TRBV5-8 to TRBJ1-1; no clear D gene. Germline V gene data show CDR1 as SGHTS and CDR2 as YDEGEE. The CDR3 loop spans 16 amino acids. Trimming took off 2 bases at V and 4 bases at J, with 18 bases between the two ends. The DNA of the CDR3 is TGTGCCAGCAGCTTACGTACAGCGTCGCGGGTCACTGAAGCTTTCTTT. Residues: CASSLRTASRVTEAFF. Full variable domain (rest looked up from reference TRBV5-8 and TRBJ1-1): EAGVTQSPTHLIKTRGQQATLRCSPISGHTSVYWYQQALGLGLQFLLWYDEGEERNRGNFPPRFSGRQFPNYSSELNVNALELEDSALYLCASSLRTASRVTEAFFGQGTRLTVV.

Notes on this clone: The junction does not match germline at one end; this may be a read error. The chain employs TRBV4-1 and TRBJ2-7, with 9 bases fitting TRBD1. In germline, CDR1 is MGHRA, CDR2 YSYEKL. CDR3 length: 13 amino acids. The CDR3 bases are TGCGCCAGCAGCCGCGGACAGGGGAACGAGCAGTGCTTC. Translating it yields CASSRGQGNEQCF.

This clone has a handful of counts. The chain uses TRBV5-1 and TRBJ2-3; a possible D gene is TRBD1 (6 bases). The germline V gene encodes CDR1 SGHRS and CDR2 YFSETQ. The CDR3 covers 15 residues. The V gene lost 3 bases and the J gene lost 0 bases, with 11 bases spanning the gap. The DNA for the CDR3 is TGCGCCAGCAGCTCGACAGGAGTAAGCACAGATACGCAGTATTTT. Translated: CASSSTGVSTDTQYF.

This clone was recorded only once. The chain employs TRBV4-1 and TRBJ2-7; TRBD2 matches 15 bases. There are 16 residues in the CDR3. V lost 5 bases and J lost 0; bases outside the gene matches: 2. Germline V gene data show CDR1 as MGHRA and CDR2 as YSYEKL. Here the CDR3 reads CASSGTSGGSSYEQYF. The CDR3 nucleotides are TGCGCCAGCAGCGGGACTAGCGGGGGGAGCTCCTACGAGCAGTACTTC.

This chain connects TRBV19 to TRBJ1-1, with D perhaps matching TRBD1 (6 bases). Germline CDR1 and CDR2: LNHDA and SQIVND (reference sequence). V was trimmed by 6 bases and J by 3 bases, leaving 14 bases between them. The CDR3 length is 14 residues. This chain's CDR3 is CASRPRDTYTEAFF. CDR3 nucleotide sequence: TGTGCCAGTAGACCCCGGGACACCTACACTGAAGCTTTCTTT.

In its sample, this clone was seen a few times. The rearrangement links TRBV19 to TRBJ2-5; D possibly corresponds to TRBD2 (5 bases). Germline V lookup: CDR1 LNHDA, CDR2 SQIVND (reference sequence). The CDR3 covers 15 residues. Trimming took 5 bases from V and 2 from J, leaving 15 bases between them. CDR3 sequence: CASSASGVAQETQYF. The CDR3 DNA reads TGTGCCAGTAGTGCAAGCGGAGTAGCTCAAGAGACCCAGTACTTC.

The chain is built from TRBV5-4 and TRBJ1-2; 9 nucleotides line up with TRBD1. Germline values: CDR1 SGHNT, CDR2 YYREEE (reference sequence). This CDR3 region has 16 residues. With V trimmed by 4 bases and J by 4 bases, 11 bases remained unmatched. The CDR3 region has the DNA TGTGCCAGCAGCCCTAGAGCTCCGGGACAGGGCTATGGCTACACCTTC. This gives the protein CASSPRAPGQGYGYTF.

The V call is TRBV19, the J call TRBJ2-1; 7 nucleotides align to TRBD1. This CDR3 has 15 amino acids. Germline V gene sequence: CDR1 LNHDA, CDR2 SQIVND (reference sequence). V shed 5 bases and J 4 bases; nucleotides not matched to a gene: 8. The CDR3 bases are TGTGCCAGTAGTCACAGGGGAACGGGGTACAATGAGCAGTTCTTC. Its protein is CASSHRGTGYNEQFF.

This chain connects TRBV11-2 to TRBJ2-7; 13 positions agree with TRBD2. CDR3 size: 16 residues. V gave up 5 bases and J gave up 7 bases; unmatched junction bases: 11. CDR1 is SGHAT and CDR2 is FQNNGV in the germline V gene. CDR3 amino acids: CASSPGVGLAGREQYF. The CDR3, as DNA: TGTGCCAGCAGCCCGGGGGTGGGACTAGCGGGGAGGGAGCAGTACTTC.

V and J are TRBV13 and TRBJ2-1; unclear D gene. The CDR3 has 13 amino acids. Germline V gives CDR1 PRHDT, CDR2 FYEKMQ (reference sequence). The V gene lost 2 bases and the J gene lost 4 bases, with 6 bases spanning the gap. CDR3 in amino acids: CASSLTEYNEQFF. CDR3 coding DNA: TGTGCCAGCAGCTTAACAGAGTACAATGAGCAGTTCTTC.